This T cell receptor beta chain was identified during a study of vaccination and CD4 T cells after COVID-19. Whole-study context: Six male and four female convalescents took part, two of them Hispanic. Samples after vaccination came a median approximately 2.5 months past dose two, ranging 14 to 241.

Findings and limits, study-wide: Median SARS-CoV-2-reactive clonotype numbers went up from about 22 to 38, but not significantly. Within the convalescent patients, spike mono-reactivity was found in 304 of 307 vaccine-specific clones.

Turning to this clonotype: Its antigen remains unidentified.

This CDR3 has 12 amino acids. Per the germline V gene, CDR1 is GTSNPN and CDR2 is SVGIG (reference sequence). V lost 8 bases, J lost 6 bases, and 10 bases stayed unmatched. Cultured CD4+ T-cell DNA underwent Oncomine TCR Beta short-read sequencing. TCRdb redid the calling of the PCR reads with MiXCR, one entry per CDR3 protein. The sample has tens of thousands of distinct CDR3 sequences, 40% to 55% seen once. As to treatment: roughly 10-day PBMC culture with coronavirus spike peptide pools or control peptides (ViraFEST assay). The clonotype comes from a human donor who received a COVID-19 vaccine. The sequencing used CD4+ T cells from blood, cultured in vitro, collected before SARS-CoV-2 vaccination. The J gene is TRBJ2-7, the V gene TRBV30; 7 nucleotides agree with TRBD1. This chain's CDR3 is CALTPGQTEQYF. As DNA, the CDR3 is TGTGCCCTGACCCCGGGACAGACCGAGCAGTACTTC. Filled out from reference TRBV30 and TRBJ2-7, the complete variable domain reads SQTIHQWPATLVQPVGSPLSLECTVEGTSNPNLYWYRQAAGRGLQLLFYSVGIGQISSEVPQNLSASRPQDRQFILSSKKLLLSDSGFYLCALTPGQTEQYFGPGTRLTVT.